The 24 T cell receptor beta chains presented below share a single source sample, sequenced in a study of blood T cell repertoires in COVID-19. Sequenced by immunoSEQ multiplex PCR; TCRdb stores in-frame clones only, minus some. The sample records around 400,000 clones, approximately 87% being singletons. Sequencing used peripheral blood. The receptors were sampled from a woman aged 60-70 years with COVID-19, enrolled during active disease.

V gene TRBV6-5 combines with J gene TRBJ1-6; 9 bases agree with TRBD1. The CDR3 sequence is 15 residues long. Unmatched junction bases numbered 5, after V lost 1 base and J lost 10 bases. Germline assignment: CDR1 MNHEY and CDR2 SVGAGI. The CDR3 region has the DNA TGTGCCAGCAGTTACTTGGACAGGGGAGGATCACCCCTCCACTTT. This sequence encodes CASSYLDRGGSPLHF.

This chain links TRBV19 with TRBJ2-3; weak D call: TRBD1 (6 bases). CDR1 is LNHDA, CDR2 SQIVND, per germline (reference sequence). The CDR3 has 14 residues. Trimming removed 1 base from V and 4 bases from J, with 9 bases in between. The CDR3 nucleotides read TGTGCCAGTAGTATAGGCCAGGGGCCAGATACGCAGTATTTT. Its translation is CASSIGQGPDTQYF. The whole variable domain, filled in from reference TRBV19 and TRBJ2-3, reads DGGITQSPKYLFRKEGQNVTLSCEQNLNHDAMYWYRQDPGQGLRLIYYSQIVNDFQKGDIAEGYSVSREKKESFPLTVTSAQKNPTAFYLCASSIGQGPDTQYFGPGTRLTVL.

This chain uses TRBV9 with TRBJ2-3, with 8 positions matching TRBD2. Germline V gives CDR1 SGDLS, CDR2 YYNGEE. The CDR3 covers 17 residues. Unmatched junction bases numbered 13, after V lost 4 bases and J lost 3 bases. The CDR3 DNA sequence: TGTGCCAGCAGCCCGAGAACGGGGGGGCGCGGGACAGATACGCAGTATTTT. This encodes CASSPRTGGRGTDTQYF.

This rearrangement joins TRBV5-5 to TRBJ1-4, with 11 bases aligning to TRBD1. CDR1 is SGHKS, CDR2 YYEKEE, per germline (reference sequence). The V segment lost 1 base and the J segment 3 bases; nucleotides outside the gene matches: 8. There are 18 residues in the CDR3. The CDR3 bases are TGTGCCAGCAGCTTGCACGTCCCGGGACAGGGGGCTAATGAAAAACTGTTTTTT. This encodes CASSLHVPGQGANEKLFF.

The chain joins TRBV28 to TRBJ1-5; 7 nucleotides line up with TRBD1. This CDR3 has 18 amino acids. Germline V gene lookup returns CDR1 MDHEN and CDR2 SYDVKM. Losses at the gene ends were 2 bases for V and 1 base for J; bases not matched to a gene: 11. The CDR3, as DNA: TGTGCCAGCAGTTTAGTGGCAGGGGGTAAGGGGAGCAATCAGCCCCAGCATTTT. Its protein is CASSLVAGGKGSNQPQHF.

The genes are TRBV6-6 and TRBJ2-7, with 9 bases identical to TRBD1. This CDR3 contains 15 residues. Germline-derived CDR1 and CDR2 are MNHNY and SVGAGI (reference sequence). With V trimmed by 5 bases and J by 4 bases, 9 bases remained unmatched. CDR3: CASSLETGGIYEQYF. The CDR3 coding sequence is TGTGCCAGCAGTCTGGAGACAGGGGGAATTTACGAGCAGTACTTC.

V usage is TRBV12-5 and J usage is TRBJ1-1, with a tentative D call TRBD1 (5 bases). Trimming cost V 5 bases and J 4 bases, with 14 bases left between them. From germline, CDR1 is LGHNT and CDR2 FRNRAP. CDR3 size: 14 residues. CDR3 DNA: TGTGCTAGTGGTCCCAGATTTGGGGCCACTGAAGCTTTCTTT. Its translation: CASGPRFGATEAFF.

This chain uses TRBV12-3 or TRBV12-4 with TRBJ2-7, with D possibly TRBD1 on 5 matching bases. CDR3 length: 13 residues. Trimming took off 3 bases at V and 3 bases at J, with 9 bases between the two ends. DNA of the CDR3: TGTGCCAGCAGTTTCGGGCAGGGCTACGAGCAGTACTTC. Its protein is CASSFGQGYEQYF.

This chain connects TRBV18 to TRBJ2-3, with D possibly matching TRBD1 (6 bases). The CDR3 length is 16 residues. Germline CDR1 KGHSH, CDR2 LQKENI. Trimming shortened V by 6 bases and J by 1 base, and 17 bases separated the two germline ends. CDR3 protein: CASSPTGPPGTDTQYF. The CDR3 DNA sequence: TGTGCCAGCTCTCCGACAGGTCCGCCCGGCACAGATACGCAGTATTTT.

This chain connects TRBV19 to TRBJ2-5, with D perhaps TRBD2 (5 bases). The CDR3 length is 14 residues. The germline V gene encodes CDR1 LNHDA and CDR2 SQIVND (reference sequence). Between the trimmed V and J ends, which lost 3 bases and 1 base, there was a span of 9 bases. The CDR3 coding sequence is TGTGCCAGTAGTATTGCAGCGGTCCAAGAGACCCAGTACTTC. Amino acid sequence: CASSIAAVQETQYF.

The chain has TRBV7-3 and TRBJ2-2, with 8 positions matching TRBD1. The CDR3 runs 15 residues. Germline V CDR1 and CDR2: SGHTA, FQGTGA. The J segment lost 6 bases and the V segment lost 2 bases, leaving 5 bases of the junction unmatched. DNA of the CDR3: TGTGCCAGCAGCTTACAGGGGGCTCTTGCCGGGGAGCTGTTTTTT. It is translated as CASSLQGALAGELFF.

A single count supports this clone. This chain connects TRBV5-6 to TRBJ2-7, with TRBD1 matching 7 bases. This CDR3 is 14 amino acids long. V shed 4 bases, J shed 0 bases, and the junction held 4 bases outside the gene matches. Per germline, CDR1 SGHDT and CDR2 YYEEEE. For the CDR3, the DNA is TGTGCCAGCAGCCTAGGGGACAGCTCCTACGAGCAGTACTTC. Encoded protein: CASSLGDSSYEQYF.

The rearrangement links TRBV7-3 to TRBJ2-1; 11 nucleotides match TRBD1. With V trimmed by 4 bases and J by 7 bases, 9 bases remained unmatched. The CDR3 consists of 16 residues. Germline CDR1 SGHTA, CDR2 FQGTGA. Here the CDR3 DNA reads TGTGCCAGCAGCTATCTCGGACAGGGGGCTTTTAATGAGCAGTTCTTC. It is translated as CASSYLGQGAFNEQFF.

The chain links TRBV2 to TRBJ1-4; 8 nucleotides match TRBD1. CDR3 size: 14 residues. CDR1 is SNHLY, CDR2 FYNNEI, per germline. The V and J ends lost 6 bases and 6 bases, in that order; junction bases with no gene match: 6. CDR3 region: CASRADRVDEKLFF. The CDR3 bases are TGTGCCAGCAGGGCGGACAGGGTAGATGAAAAACTGTTTTTT.

This clone was seen just once. The rearrangement uses TRBV21-1 and TRBJ2-5; the table's D call TRBD1 went unverified against the DNA. TRBV21-1 is noted as a pseudogene. This CDR3 is built from 13 residues. For the CDR3, the DNA is TGTGCCAGCAGCAAAACAGACCAAGAGACCCAGTACTTC. It codes for CASSKTDQETQYF.

The genes are TRBV18 and TRBJ2-7; 9 bases match TRBD1. V dropped 3 bases and J dropped 3; count of bases not matched to a gene: 6. CDR1 is KGHSH, CDR2 LQKENI, per germline. CDR3 length equals 15 residues. Written as DNA, the CDR3 is TGTGCCAGCTCACCGGACAGGGGATCCCGCTACGAGCAGTACTTC. Residues: CASSPDRGSRYEQYF.

V and J are TRBV6-5 and TRBJ1-2, with 10 positions matching TRBD1. The germline V gene has CDR1 MNHEY and CDR2 SVGAGI. V was pared by 4 bases and J by 7 bases, with 3 bases of the junction left unmatched. CDR3 length equals 13 residues. CDR3 DNA: TGTGCCAGCAGTTCCCGGGACAGGGGTGGCTACACCTTC. Its protein is CASSSRDRGGYTF.

This chain connects TRBV28 to TRBJ2-3; 8 bases are a match to TRBD1. CDR1 and CDR2 (germline): MDHEN, SYDVKM. CDR3 length equals 19 residues. The V and J ends lost 6 bases and 4 bases, in that order; junction bases with no gene match: 21. The CDR3 protein is CASRKPGQVPRIKADTQYF. Written as DNA, the CDR3 is TGTGCCAGCAGGAAACCGGGACAGGTGCCCCGTATTAAGGCAGATACGCAGTATTTT.

This rearrangement joins TRBV5-1 to TRBJ2-1, with 8 nucleotides matching TRBD2. The V gene end was trimmed by 3 bases and the J gene end by 4 bases; junction bases not matched to a gene: 12. Germline CDR1 reads SGHRS; CDR2 reads YFSETQ. The CDR3 is 17 residues long. The CDR3 DNA sequence: TGCGCCAGCAGCTCCATTGGGGCTAGCGGGTCATACAATGAGCAGTTCTTC. This encodes CASSSIGASGSYNEQFF.

The chain couples TRBV15 to TRBJ1-1, with D hard to call. The CDR3 sequence is 13 residues long. Germline CDR1 reads LNHNV; CDR2 reads YYDKDF (reference sequence). Trimming removed 3 bases at V and 6 bases at J, with 11 bases between. CDR3 residues: CATSSFTNPEAFF. The CDR3 DNA sequence: TGTGCCACCAGCAGCTTTACAAACCCTGAAGCTTTCTTT.

This chain uses TRBV7-8 with TRBJ2-5, with TRBD2 matching over 9 bases. The CDR3 totals 16 residues. In germline, CDR1 is SGHVS, CDR2 FQNEAQ. The V and J ends lost 1 base and 2 bases, in that order; junction bases with no gene match: 5. The CDR3 DNA sequence: TGTGCCAGCAGCTTAGTAGTGAGCGGGGGGCAAGAGACCCAGTACTTC. Amino acids: CASSLVVSGGQETQYF.

The CDR3 spells CASSSGTGRNTEAFF. In nucleotides, the CDR3 is TGTGCCAGCAGCTCCGGGACAGGGAGGAACACTGAAGCTTTCTTT. This chain connects TRBV7-9 to TRBJ1-1; 9 bases map to TRBD1. From germline, CDR1 is SEHNR and CDR2 FQNEAQ (reference sequence). This CDR3 has 15 amino acids. V trimming: 4 bases; J trimming: 1 base; junction bases outside the gene matches: 4.

As for this clone: Other nucleotide sequences from this sample produce the same CDR3. The chain recombines TRBV5-1 with TRBJ2-7; 7 bases are shared with TRBD1. Germline V gene lookup returns CDR1 SGHRS and CDR2 YFSETQ. The V gene end was trimmed by 4 bases and the J gene end by 2 bases; junction bases not matched to a gene: 3. The CDR3 is 13 residues long. This CDR3 is CASSPDRAYEQYF. The CDR3 nucleotides are TGCGCCAGCAGCCCAGACAGGGCCTACGAGCAGTACTTC. Drawing the rest from reference TRBV5-1 and TRBJ2-7, the complete variable domain is KAGVTQTPRYLIKTRGQQVTLSCSPISGHRSVSWYQQTPGQGLQFLFEYFSETQRNKGNFPGRFSGRQFSNSRSEMNVSTLELGDSALYLCASSPDRAYEQYFGPGTRLTVT.

The V gene is TRBV19, the J gene TRBJ2-5; D unclear. Germline CDR1 and CDR2: LNHDA and SQIVND (reference sequence). The CDR3 sequence is 17 residues long. The V gene lost 3 bases and the J gene lost 2 bases, with 19 bases spanning the gap. DNA of the CDR3: TGTGCCAGTAGTATCGTCTCTCCCCTAGGAGTACAAGAGACCCAGTACTTC. Translated: CASSIVSPLGVQETQYF.